This TCR beta chain was observed in a study of blood T cell repertoires in COVID-19 (dated by TCRdb to 2020 to 2021). Some background on the complete study: The collaborator samples originated in the United States, Italy and Spain and spanned the acute and convalescent phases of COVID-19. The prospective study material was composed of cDNA or gDNA derived from T cells, B-cell-depleted T cells, or PBMCs. Deeply sampled blood TCRbeta repertoires from subjects exposed to, actively infected with, or recovered from COVID-19 were included in the dataset. The repertoires were released in a freely available public database meant as a resource for research on the immune response to SARS-CoV-2. The samples were drawn from the first 160 participants of the ongoing ImmuneRACE study and from roughly 1,300 subjects provided by 6 global collaborators. The sample metadata nearly always contained a de-identified subject ID, COVID-19 status, age in years and sex. Where available, HLA class I and class II types were obtained from metadata supplied by the sample provider rather than from assay-based typing.

The immunoSEQ Assay, a bias-controlled multiplex PCR, was used to amplify TCRbeta CDR3 regions from genomic DNA. Under the source paper's analysis protocol: Nucleated cell counts per sample were estimated from amplification of reference gene primers within the assay. Sequence reads were collapsed and filtered to measure the absolute abundance of every unique TCRbeta CDR3 rearrangement. For each sample, productive Simpson clonality was calculated as the square root of Simpson's diversity index over productive rearrangements. This immuneACCESS table, as held by TCRdb, lists in-frame sequences with V and J called but not all clones. Of the missing ones, under half trace to an unresolved V gene in checked studies; the others have no known cause. V, J and clone size derive from that table, while D and trimming were established from the DNA sequence. In this sample the table shows roughly 180,000 clones, approximately 81% of which occur a single time. Over 5% of the sample lies in the top ten.

At one collaborating source in Seattle, patients were enrolled during active infection and were followed longitudinally through the course of disease. Whole blood was collected in K2EDTA tubes by collaborating institutions according to the institutions' own protocols. For TCRbeta analysis, collaborators shipped samples as frozen whole blood, isolated PBMCs, or DNA extracted from either of those sample types. Regarding this clone: It lacks a known antigen. No much larger clone is present one base from it, and per-base qualities are unavailable.

Via the germline V gene (reference sequence), CDR1 is LGHDT and CDR2 YNNKEL. Taken from cysteine to phenylalanine, the CDR3 has 18 residues. Only the CDR3 region is kept as DNA, spanning 54 bases read in frame from base 1. V lost 1 base and J lost 4 bases; the stretch between them is 20 bases long. Study-wide findings and limitations: Clinical and demographic metadata were provided uncurated, with the amount varying by source and participant.

The V gene is TRBV3-1 (or the pseudogene TRBV3-2) and the J gene is TRBJ2-1; the best D guess is TRBD2, with 7 bases matching. This receptor was taken from a woman aged 50 to 65 with COVID-19, enrolled during active disease. Sequencing was done on a sample of peripheral blood. The nucleotides read TGTGCCAGCAGCCAAGTATGGGGCGGGGGACAACAATACAATGAGCAGTTCTTC. The translation is CASSQVWGGGQQYNEQFF.